This entry lists 14 T cell receptor beta chains sequenced from one sample in a study of regulatory T cells in long-lasting Graves disease. Time point of the sample: persistent/refractory GD, antithyroid drugs over 5 years with positive TRAb. PBMCs were the source of the RNA used for TCR sequencing. The authors built TCR beta libraries using iRepertoire HTBI primers and Arm-PCR of CDR3 regions. TCRdb re-called the multiplex PCR reads through MiXCR, storing one row per CDR3 protein. The data show under 450,000 distinct CDR3 sequences, about 23% seen once. The specimen was peripheral blood mononuclear cells (PBMCs), collected when the disease was refractory, from a patient treated with antithyroid drugs. The receptor source for this set is a woman in her 40s with Graves disease.

This clonotype has more than one count but fewer than ten. A far larger clone is only one base removed, so a read error is likely. The CDR3 loop reads CASSYTGELSF. The CDR3 coding sequence is TGTGCCAGCAGTTACACCGGGGAGCTGTCTTTT. The gene calls are TRBV6-9 and TRBJ2-2; D perhaps matches TRBD2 (5 bases). Germline-derived CDR1 and CDR2 are MNHGY and SVAAGI. The CDR3 has 11 residues.

This clonotype has a count of ten or more. The chain carries TRBV9 and TRBJ1-2, with D tentatively TRBD1 (5 bases). The CDR3 loop spans 13 amino acids. The germline V and J ends were trimmed by 5 bases and 4 bases, with 12 bases remaining between them. Germline V gene data show CDR1 as SGDLS and CDR2 as YYNGEE. CDR3 loop: CASSAGTGYGYTF. The CDR3 DNA reads TGTGCCAGCAGTGCCGGGACGGGCTATGGCTACACCTTC.

This clonotype was counted many times. This chain connects TRBV28 to TRBJ2-7; D uncertain. Germline-derived CDR1 and CDR2 are MDHEN and SYDVKM. V dropped 7 bases and J dropped 2 bases, with 15 bases sitting between them. This CDR3 has 14 amino acids. The DNA of the CDR3 is TGTGCCAGCAACGAACTTACAGCAACCTACGAGCAGTACTTC. This gives the protein CASNELTATYEQYF.

V and J are TRBV7-9 and TRBJ1-1; 9 bases line up with TRBD1. Trimming at V came to 3 bases and at J to 3 bases, leaving 5 bases not matched to a gene. This CDR3 comprises 15 residues. Germline CDR1 is SEHNR and CDR2 is FQNEAQ (reference sequence). The CDR3 spells CASSLGDRAYTEAFF. CDR3 DNA: TGTGCCAGCAGCTTGGGGGACAGGGCTTACACTGAAGCTTTCTTT.

This clonotype has a count of ten or more. The chain carries TRBV28 and TRBJ2-7; 8 bases agree with TRBD2. Germline lookup yields CDR1 MDHEN and CDR2 SYDVKM. V lost 6 bases and J lost 3; bases outside the gene matches: 4. There are 13 residues in the CDR3. The CDR3 sequence: CASRTGTSYEQYF. The CDR3 DNA sequence: TGTGCCAGCAGGACCGGGACTAGCTACGAGCAGTACTTC.

The rearrangement joins TRBV20-1 to TRBJ2-1; D is unclear. Looked up from germline, CDR1 is DFQATT and CDR2 is SNEGSKA (reference sequence). Trimming took 7 bases from V and 5 from J, leaving 12 bases between them. The CDR3 length is 12 residues. In DNA, the CDR3 is TGCAGTGAGTTGGGCAGGCACAATGAGCAGTTCTTC. Translating it yields CSELGRHNEQFF.

CDR3 sequence (DNA): TGTGCCAGCAGCCCCAGGGATAGTATGTGGGAACGAAGACACAATGAGCAGTTCTTC. As protein: CASSPRDSMWERRHNEQFF. The V call is TRBV7-9, the J call TRBJ2-1, with D maybe TRBD1 (5 bases). The germline V gene encodes CDR1 SEHNR and CDR2 FQNEAQ (reference sequence). The CDR3 totals 19 residues. V was trimmed by 5 bases and J by 5 bases, leaving 28 bases between them. The whole variable domain, filled in from reference TRBV7-9 and TRBJ2-1, reads DTGVSQNPRHKITKRGQNVTFRCDPISEHNRLYWYRQTLGQGPEFLTYFQNEAQLEKSRLLSDRFSAERPKGSFSTLEIQRTEQGDSAMYLCASSPRDSMWERRHNEQFFGPGTRLTVL.

Ten or more counts support this clonotype. The chain is built from TRBV6-5 and TRBJ2-5, with D tentatively TRBD1 (6 bases). There are 13 residues in the CDR3. Trimming removed 2 bases at V and 2 bases at J, with 6 bases between. In germline, CDR1 is MNHEY, CDR2 SVGAGI. CDR3 sequence: CASSYQGQETQYF. The CDR3 nucleotides are TGTGCCAGCAGTTACCAGGGGCAAGAGACCCAGTACTTC.

Ten or more counts support this clonotype. The genes are TRBV2 and TRBJ1-1; D possibly corresponds to TRBD1 (6 bases). There are 15 residues in the CDR3. V lost 6 bases, J lost 1 base, and 15 bases lay in between. In germline, CDR1 is SNHLY, CDR2 FYNNEI. The CDR3 coding sequence is TGTGCCAGCAGCGAACAGGGAACTTGGAACACTGAAGCTTTCTTT. It translates to CASSEQGTWNTEAFF.

The gene calls are TRBV5-8 and TRBJ1-1; possibly TRBD1 for D (6 bases). Trimming pared 5 bases from V and 4 bases from J, leaving 9 bases between. Germline V gene lookup returns CDR1 SGHTS and CDR2 YDEGEE. CDR3 length: 12 residues. The CDR3 DNA reads TGTGCCAGCAGTCACAGGGCCACTGAAGCTTTCTTT. The encoded protein is CASSHRATEAFF.

A few counts support this clonotype. V is TRBV20-1 and J is TRBJ1-2; no clear D gene. Germline values: CDR1 DFQATT, CDR2 SNEGSKA (reference sequence). There are 11 residues in the CDR3. CDR3 loop: CGGARSYGYTF. The CDR3 DNA sequence: TGCGGCGGCGCGAGGTCCTATGGCTACACCTTC.

CDR3 loop: CASRGLAGGPREQFF. The CDR3 nucleotides are TGTGCCAGCAGGGGACTAGCGGGAGGGCCACGAGAGCAGTTCTTC. J is TRBJ2-1 and V is TRBV2, with TRBD2 identical over 16 bases. The CDR3 sequence is 15 residues long. Germline assignment: CDR1 SNHLY and CDR2 FYNNEI. Unmatched junction bases numbered 6, after V lost 6 bases and J lost 10 bases.

The sample holds many counts of this clonotype. The V gene is TRBV27, the J gene TRBJ2-5; 11 bases align to TRBD2. CDR3 length: 17 residues. Trimming at V came to 7 bases and at J to 5 bases, leaving 15 bases not matched to a gene. CDR1 and CDR2 from the germline V gene are MNHEY and SMNVEV (reference sequence). Written as DNA, the CDR3 is TGTGCCAGCATTATGGAACTAGCGGGAGTACATGGGGAGACCCAGTACTTC. As protein: CASIMELAGVHGETQYF.

Ten or more counts support this clonotype. The J gene is TRBJ2-7, the V gene TRBV28; 9 nucleotides align to TRBD2. The ends lost 8 bases at V and 2 bases at J; junction bases unmatched: 7. CDR3 length: 14 amino acids. Germline V gene lookup returns CDR1 MDHEN and CDR2 SYDVKM. CDR3 amino acids: CASHTSGFTYEQYF. CDR3 DNA sequence: TGTGCCAGCCATACTAGCGGGTTCACCTACGAGCAGTACTTC.